The 32 T cell receptor beta chains presented below share a single source sample, sequenced in a study of neurological immune-mediated disorders. Each CDR3 protein is one row after TCRdb ran MiXCR on the 5' RACE reads. The table includes under 50,000 distinct CDR3 sequences, 11% detected once. Sequenced material: CD4+ T cells from blood. All receptors come from a woman aged 25 to 39 with HTLV-1-associated myelopathy (HAM/TSP).

This clonotype showed up just a few times. This clone may be a read error of a much larger clone one base away. V is TRBV19 and J is TRBJ2-7; D is undetermined. This CDR3 has 13 amino acids. V lost 8 bases and J lost 6, with 17 bases in between. CDR1 and CDR2 (germline): LNHDA, SQIVND (reference sequence). This chain's CDR3 is CASSGVLWGEQYF. The CDR3, as DNA: TGTGCCAGTTCTGGGGTCCTTTGGGGCGAGCAGTACTTC.

This clonotype was seen many times. This chain uses TRBV7-3 with TRBJ2-7, with 9 bases matching TRBD1. Trimming removed 2 bases from V and 6 bases from J; junction bases left unmatched: 5. The CDR3 is 14 residues long. CDR1 SGHTA and CDR2 FQGTGA come from the germline V gene. CDR3 DNA sequence: TGTGCCAGCAGCTTAGGGACAGGGTTGGGCGAGCAGTACTTC. The encoded protein is CASSLGTGLGEQYF. The full variable domain, with the rest looked up from reference TRBV7-3 and TRBJ2-7, is GAGVSQTPSNKVTEKGKYVELRCDPISGHTALYWYRQSLGQGPEFLIYFQGTGAADDSGLPNDRFFAVRPEGSVSTLKIQRTERGDSAVYLCASSLGTGLGEQYFGPGTRLTVT.

This clonotype was observed many times. The chain links TRBV7-2 to TRBJ1-1, with 9 bases that match TRBD1. The germline V gene has CDR1 SGHTA and CDR2 FQGNSA. The CDR3 is 15 amino acids. Losses at the gene ends were 3 bases for V and 1 base for J; bases not matched to a gene: 3. This chain's CDR3 is CASSFTGGWNTEAFF. For the CDR3, the DNA is TGTGCCAGCAGCTTTACAGGGGGCTGGAACACTGAAGCTTTCTTT.

This clonotype was detected ten times or more. The chain links TRBV6-6 to TRBJ1-2, with D possibly TRBD1 on 6 matching bases. Trimming shortened V by 2 bases and J by 2 bases, and 9 bases separated the two germline ends. CDR1 MNHNY and CDR2 SVGAGI come from the germline V gene (reference sequence). CDR3 size: 14 residues. In nucleotides, the CDR3 is TGTGCCAGCAGTTACCCGACAGGAAACTATGGCTACACCTTC. This codes for CASSYPTGNYGYTF.

This clonotype was recorded at least ten times. This rearrangement joins TRBV20-1 to TRBJ1-3; a possible D gene is TRBD1 (5 bases). The germline V and J ends were trimmed by 4 bases and 0 bases, with 16 bases remaining between them. From germline, CDR1 is DFQATT and CDR2 SNEGSKA (reference sequence). This CDR3 is built from 16 residues. CDR3 coding DNA: TGCAGTGCTACCGGGACTCCGGTAAGCTCTGGAAACACCATATATTTT. It yields the protein CSATGTPVSSGNTIYF.

This clonotype was picked up many times. V gene TRBV5-1 combines with J gene TRBJ2-7; D might be TRBD2 (6 bases). The V end lost 4 bases, the J end lost 6 bases, and 14 bases lay between the germline ends. Per germline, CDR1 SGHRS and CDR2 YFSETQ. The CDR3 length is 13 residues. The CDR3 DNA sequence: TGCGCCAGCAGCCAAGGGGAGGCGGGCGAGCAGTACTTC. Translating it yields CASSQGEAGEQYF.

This clonotype was seen repeatedly, ten times or more. This chain joins TRBV5-1 and TRBJ2-4; D uncertain. Deletions cut 0 bases from V and 0 bases from J, with 4 bases between. Germline loops: CDR1 SGHRS, CDR2 YFSETQ. The length of the CDR3 is 14 residues. CDR3 in DNA: TGCGCCAGCAGCTTGGAGGGAGCCAAAAACATTCAGTACTTC. This gives the protein CASSLEGAKNIQYF.

This clonotype was picked up many times. CDR3 protein: CASSQESDRSNYGYTF. CDR3 coding DNA: TGTGCCAGCAGCCAAGAATCGGACAGGTCTAACTATGGCTACACCTTC. This sequence joins TRBV3-1 and TRBJ1-2, with 7 bases matching TRBD1. CDR1 LGHDT and CDR2 YNNKEL come from the germline V gene (reference sequence). V lost 0 bases and J lost 0; bases outside the gene matches: 4. The CDR3 length is 16 residues.

This CDR3 reads CASTPSYGYTF. As DNA, the CDR3 is TGTGCCAGCACACCCAGCTATGGCTACACCTTC. This chain joins TRBV7-9 and TRBJ1-2; D unresolved. With 7 bases removed from V and 4 bases from J, the gap between germline ends came to 7 bases. Germline V gene lookup returns CDR1 SEHNR and CDR2 FQNEAQ (reference sequence). The CDR3 spans 11 residues.

In its sample, this clonotype was seen many times. The chain is built from TRBV25-1 and TRBJ1-4; D possibly corresponds to TRBD1 (6 bases). The germline V gene has CDR1 MGHDK and CDR2 SYGVNS. The CDR3 covers 15 residues. Trimming took off 1 base at V and 10 bases at J, with 16 bases between the two ends. CDR3 sequence reads: CASSESQGSGSKLFF. CDR3 nucleotides: TGTGCCAGCAGTGAATCCCAGGGGTCGGGGTCAAAACTGTTTTTT.

In this sample, this clonotype turned up many times. The V gene is TRBV11-2, the J gene TRBJ1-3; D unresolved. The CDR3 consists of 15 residues. Trimming took 2 bases from V and 1 from J, leaving 9 bases between them. Per the germline V gene, CDR1 is SGHAT and CDR2 is FQNNGV. CDR3 loop: CASSLMWASGNTIYF. The CDR3 bases are TGTGCCAGCAGCTTAATGTGGGCGTCTGGAAACACCATATATTTT.

In this sample, this clonotype turned up many times. The rearrangement joins TRBV5-1 to TRBJ1-1; TRBD1 is a possible D gene (5 bases). Germline-derived CDR1 and CDR2 are SGHRS and YFSETQ. Trimming removed 0 bases at V and 11 bases at J, with 8 bases between. The CDR3 runs 11 residues. CDR3 bases: TGCGCCAGCAGCTTGGAGGGGAAGGCTTTCTTT. Residues: CASSLEGKAFF.

This clonotype was observed many times. V is TRBV6-4 and J is TRBJ1-6; D is unclear. The length of the CDR3 is 13 residues. Trimming cost V 3 bases and J 3 bases, with 3 bases left between them. Looked up from germline, CDR1 is MRHNA and CDR2 is SNTAGT. In DNA, the CDR3 is TGTGCCAGCAGTGAAGACTATAATTCACCCCTCCACTTT. Protein sequence: CASSEDYNSPLHF.

This clonotype was seen many times. The V gene is TRBV20-1, the J gene TRBJ2-1, with D unresolved. CDR1 is DFQATT, CDR2 SNEGSKA, per germline (reference sequence). Deletions cut 2 bases from V and 4 bases from J, with 6 bases between. The CDR3 is 12 residues long. Here the CDR3 reads CSARQSYNEQFF. In DNA form, the CDR3 reads TGCAGTGCTAGACAGAGTTACAATGAGCAGTTCTTC.

The gene calls are TRBV5-1 and TRBJ1-4; TRBD1 matches at 9 bases. This CDR3 has 15 residues. Germline CDR1 reads SGHRS; CDR2 reads YFSETQ. J was trimmed by 8 bases and V by 0 bases; bases with no gene match: 5. CDR3 DNA: TGCGCCAGCAGCTTGGAGGGACAGGGAAGGGAAAAACTGTTTTTT. It is translated as CASSLEGQGREKLFF.

This clonotype was observed many times. The V gene is TRBV11-2, the J gene TRBJ2-1; D uncertain. The CDR3 contains 16 residues. V was trimmed by 5 bases and J by 0 bases, leaving 14 bases between them. Germline CDR1 is SGHAT and CDR2 is FQNNGV. CDR3 in DNA: TGTGCCAGCAGCCCGCGAGGTTTGGCCTCCTACAATGAGCAGTTCTTC. It specifies CASSPRGLASYNEQFF.

This clonotype was recorded many times. CDR3 in amino acids: CSSRGSYNEQFF. CDR3 sequence (DNA): TGCAGTTCCAGGGGTAGTTACAATGAGCAGTTCTTC. This sequence joins TRBV20-1 and TRBJ2-1, with D perhaps TRBD1 (6 bases). Germline V gene sequence: CDR1 DFQATT, CDR2 SNEGSKA (reference sequence). V was shortened by 8 bases and J by 4 bases, with 12 bases between the two germline ends. This CDR3 has 12 amino acids.

In this sample, this clonotype turned up many times. The rearrangement joins TRBV20-1 to TRBJ1-4; D gene ambiguous. V lost 6 bases and J lost 0, with 14 bases in between. Germline lookup yields CDR1 DFQATT and CDR2 SNEGSKA (reference sequence). There are 15 residues in the CDR3. The DNA of the CDR3 is TGCAGTGCCGCACCTATATACGCAACTAATGAAAAACTGTTTTTT. Translating gives CSAAPIYATNEKLFF.

This clonotype is medium-sized by share. The gene calls are TRBV12-3 or TRBV12-4 and TRBJ1-2; 10 bases match TRBD1. The CDR3 totals 14 residues. Losses at the gene ends were 7 bases for V and 5 bases for J; bases not matched to a gene: 7. CDR3 in DNA: TGTGCCAGCACCCGGGACAGGGGACTATATGGCTACACCTTC. Its protein is CASTRDRGLYGYTF.

There are many counts of this clonotype. The chain links TRBV7-6 to TRBJ2-7; 8 bases fit TRBD1. The CDR3 runs to 13 residues. Germline CDR1 SGHVS, CDR2 FNYEAQ. With V trimmed by 7 bases and J by 3 bases, 5 bases remained unmatched. DNA for the CDR3: TGTGCCAGCAACCCTGGACAGGGCTACGAGCAGTACTTC. Its translation: CASNPGQGYEQYF. The whole variable domain, filled in from reference TRBV7-6 and TRBJ2-7, reads GAGVSQSPRYKVTKRGQDVALRCDPISGHVSLYWYRQALGQGPEFLTYFNYEAQQDKSGLPNDRFSAERPEGSISTLTIQRTEQRDSAMYRCASNPGQGYEQYFGPGTRLTVT.

This clonotype was recorded at least ten times. The CDR3 nucleotides read TGTGCCAGCAGCCAAGCTTTTCCCGGGGAGCTGTTTTTT. Amino acids: CASSQAFPGELFF. The J gene is TRBJ2-2, the V gene TRBV3-1, with D unclear. The V end lost 1 base, the J end lost 6 bases, and 6 bases lay between the germline ends. Per germline, CDR1 LGHDT and CDR2 YNNKEL (reference sequence). The CDR3 runs to 13 residues.

This clonotype showed up many times. The chain carries TRBV20-1 and TRBJ1-6; D unclear. Trimming cost V 5 bases and J 0 bases, with 14 bases left between them. CDR1 is DFQATT, CDR2 SNEGSKA, per germline (reference sequence). The CDR3 spans 16 residues. The CDR3 sequence: CSAPSGSSSYNSPLHF. CDR3 coding DNA: TGCAGTGCTCCCTCGGGGTCAAGCTCCTATAATTCACCCCTCCACTTT.

This clonotype appeared many times. The chain links TRBV5-1 to TRBJ2-1, with a tentative D call TRBD1 (5 bases). V lost 1 base, J lost 9 bases, and 14 bases lay in between. The CDR3 is made up of 14 amino acids. Looked up from germline, CDR1 is SGHRS and CDR2 is YFSETQ. CDR3 nucleotides: TGCGCCAGCAGCTTGAGGTCAGGGTCAAGTGAGCAGTTCTTC. Protein sequence: CASSLRSGSSEQFF.

This clonotype was detected many times. V is TRBV7-6 and J is TRBJ2-2, with D hard to call. V dropped 0 bases and J dropped 4 bases, with 9 bases sitting between them. CDR1 is SGHVS, CDR2 FNYEAQ, per germline. This CDR3 region has 15 residues. This CDR3 reads CASSLAPSLTGELFF. DNA of the CDR3: TGTGCCAGCAGCTTAGCACCCAGCCTCACCGGGGAGCTGTTTTTT.

This clonotype was recorded many times. The V and J genes are TRBV6-5 and TRBJ1-1, with a tentative D call TRBD1 (5 bases). V lost 6 bases and J 1 base, leaving 12 bases between the germline ends. The CDR3 extends over 14 amino acids. Germline CDR1 is MNHEY and CDR2 is SVGAGI. The CDR3 sequence: CASRTHTGNTEAFF. Here the CDR3 DNA reads TGTGCCAGCAGGACTCACACAGGGAACACTGAAGCTTTCTTT.

V and J are TRBV6-5 and TRBJ2-3; D is possibly TRBD2 (5 bases). The CDR3 covers 16 residues. Germline loops: CDR1 MNHEY, CDR2 SVGAGI. V gave up 0 bases and J gave up 5 bases, with 15 bases separating them. This CDR3 reads CASSYSRGIGQDTQYF. CDR3 nucleotides: TGTGCCAGCAGTTACTCGAGAGGGATCGGCCAAGATACGCAGTATTTT.

There are many counts of this clonotype. V is TRBV10-3 and J is TRBJ2-3, with 8 bases that match TRBD2. CDR1 ENHRY and CDR2 SYGVKD come from the germline V gene. The V segment lost 5 bases and the J segment 2 bases; nucleotides outside the gene matches: 12. The CDR3 extends over 17 amino acids. The DNA for the CDR3 is TGTGCCATCAGTAACGAATTTAGCGGGGTCTACACAGATACGCAGTATTTT. This sequence encodes CAISNEFSGVYTDTQYF.

This clonotype was picked up many times. The V call is TRBV10-3, the J call TRBJ1-1; 7 bases align to TRBD1. J was trimmed by 1 base and V by 7 bases; bases with no gene match: 6. Germline CDR1 is ENHRY and CDR2 is SYGVKD. This CDR3 comprises 14 residues. CDR3 residues: CAITRQGRNTEAFF. The CDR3 DNA is TGTGCCATCACCCGACAGGGCCGGAACACTGAAGCTTTCTTT.

This clonotype was detected ten times or more. The chain uses TRBV12-3 or TRBV12-4 and TRBJ2-3; perhaps TRBD1 as D (6 bases). V lost 5 bases to trimming and J lost 0 bases, with 12 bases between them. The CDR3 length is 15 residues. In DNA form, the CDR3 reads TGTGCCAGCAGTCAGGGGTGGGGTAGCACAGATACGCAGTATTTT. Encoded protein: CASSQGWGSTDTQYF.

The table lists this clonotype with many counts. This chain joins TRBV5-1 and TRBJ2-7; the match to TRBD1 covers 7 bases. Germline loops: CDR1 SGHRS, CDR2 YFSETQ. This CDR3 contains 14 residues. With V trimmed by 4 bases and J by 3 bases, 7 bases remained unmatched. The CDR3 sequence: CASSPDRYYYEQYF. The DNA for the CDR3 is TGCGCCAGCAGCCCGGACAGGTATTACTACGAGCAGTACTTC. The whole variable domain, remainder taken from reference TRBV5-1 and TRBJ2-7, is KAGVTQTPRYLIKTRGQQVTLSCSPISGHRSVSWYQQTPGQGLQFLFEYFSETQRNKGNFPGRFSGRQFSNSRSEMNVSTLELGDSALYLCASSPDRYYYEQYFGPGTRLTVT.

In this sample, this clonotype turned up many times. This chain connects TRBV5-1 to TRBJ2-1, with TRBD1 identical over 7 bases. CDR1 is SGHRS and CDR2 is YFSETQ in the germline V gene. V was clipped by 2 bases and J by 4 bases; unmatched bases: 6. The CDR3 runs 15 residues. The CDR3 DNA reads TGCGCCAGCAGCTTTGGGGGACAGATATACAATGAGCAGTTCTTC. This encodes CASSFGGQIYNEQFF.

This clonotype showed up many times. The chain couples TRBV20-1 to TRBJ1-1, with 10 bases identical to TRBD1. CDR1 is DFQATT and CDR2 is SNEGSKA in the germline V gene (reference sequence). V dropped 6 bases and J dropped 6; count of bases not matched to a gene: 10. The CDR3 sequence is 14 residues long. The CDR3 protein is CSAVIGTGVSEAFF. DNA of the CDR3: TGCAGTGCAGTAATAGGGACAGGGGTTTCTGAAGCTTTCTTT.